This T cell receptor beta chain stems from a study of T cell repertoires in cytomegalovirus infection. Turning to the study itself: Signatures in public TCR beta sequences pointed to both CMV infection and matching HLA type.

There are 18 residues in the CDR3. Germline CDR1 and CDR2: MNHEY and SVGEGT. V was clipped by 3 bases and J by 4 bases; unmatched bases: 10. In TCRdb, the reads were re-called with MiXCR into one record per CDR3 protein. The sample has hundreds of thousands of distinct CDR3 sequences; 20% to 25% are singletons. The J gene is TRBJ2-3, the V gene TRBV6-2 or TRBV6-3, with 13 nucleotides matching TRBD2. Sequences were obtained from CD8+ T cells from PBMCs. This TCR came from a human donor in good health (CMV status not recorded). Some clones in this sample may be carry-over from other donors' samples. The CDR3 loop is CASSYPGLAGIYADTQYF. The CDR3 coding sequence is TGTGCCAGCAGTTATCCGGGACTAGCGGGGATTTACGCAGATACGCAGTATTTT.